Listed below are T cell receptor beta chains from one sample, sequenced in a study of T cell clonotyping in hematopoietic cell transplantation. Profiling relied on immunoSEQ multiplex PCR, and the TCRdb table lists in-frame clones only, not all of them. There are 5,000 to 6,500 clones in the sample; about 73% occur only once, and around 37% lies in the top ten. The sample was peripheral blood mononuclear cells, taken 180 days after allogeneic stem cell transplant. Source of these receptors: a male patient between 65 and 85 years old who had an allogeneic stem cell transplant from an unrelated donor, so T cells may come from the graft donor. Some clones in this sample may be carry-over from other donors' samples. Each CDR3 is given with its conserved first and last residue. Fields, in order: J gene, D gene, V gene, clone size, CDR3 DNA, CDR3 protein. D genes are given only for firm matches. The size of a clone is reported for some rows only, either as once, few or many, or as a class for expanded clones.

j_gene: TRBJ2-1; d_gene: TRBD2; v_gene: TRBV29-1; abundance: NA; CDR3nt: TGCAGCGTTGAAGATCTAAGAAATCCGGGGGAGGGCCCGGCTGAGCAGTTCTTC; CDR3aa: CSVEDLRNPGEGPAEQFF
j_gene: TRBJ1-5; d_gene: NA; v_gene: TRBV28; abundance: NA; CDR3nt: TGTGCCAGCGGTGGTTCTGGTTCGGACAGCTTCAATCAGCCCCAGCATTTT; CDR3aa: CASGGSGSDSFNQPQHF
j_gene: TRBJ1-5; d_gene: NA; v_gene: TRBV4-2; abundance: NA; CDR3nt: TGTGCCAGCAGCCAAGATAGGATTAATCAGCCCCAGCATTTT; CDR3aa: CASSQDRINQPQHF
j_gene: TRBJ2-1; d_gene: NA; v_gene: TRBV28; abundance: NA; CDR3nt: TGTGCCAGCAGTTTATATGGGGGGTATGAGCAGTTCTTC; CDR3aa: CASSLYGGYEQFF
j_gene: TRBJ2-5; d_gene: NA; v_gene: TRBV5-4; abundance: NA; CDR3nt: TGTGCCAGCAGCTTAAATCCGGTCACGCAAGAGACCCAGTACTTC; CDR3aa: CASSLNPVTQETQYF
j_gene: TRBJ2-3; d_gene: TRBD2; v_gene: TRBV29-1; abundance: once; CDR3nt: TGCAGCGGGGGACTAGCGGGAGCGTCAGATACGCAGTATTTT; CDR3aa: CSGGLAGASDTQYF
j_gene: TRBJ2-4; d_gene: NA; v_gene: TRBV5-1; abundance: NA; CDR3nt: TGCGCCAGCAGCCAAGGGACTGCCTGGGAAAACATTCAGTACTTC; CDR3aa: CASSQGTAWENIQYF
j_gene: TRBJ2-3; d_gene: TRBD1; v_gene: TRBV6-5; abundance: NA; CDR3nt: TGTGCCAGCAGGACCACAGGGGGAAGCACAGATACGCAGTATTTT; CDR3aa: CASRTTGGSTDTQYF
j_gene: TRBJ1-1; d_gene: NA; v_gene: TRBV29-1; abundance: NA; CDR3nt: TGCAGCGTCGCCATAACTATTACGGGCACTGAAGCTTTCTTT; CDR3aa: CSVAITITGTEAFF
j_gene: TRBJ2-5; d_gene: NA; v_gene: TRBV15; abundance: medium-sized; CDR3nt: TGTGCCACCTCAGAAGGCGCAGGGGAAGAGACCCAGTACTTC; CDR3aa: CATSEGAGEETQYF
j_gene: TRBJ2-2; d_gene: NA; v_gene: TRBV6-5; abundance: NA; CDR3nt: TGTGCCAGCTTTCACGGAGGTGGGACCGGGGAGCTGTTTTTT; CDR3aa: CASFHGGGTGELFF
j_gene: TRBJ1-2; d_gene: NA; v_gene: TRBV30; abundance: NA; CDR3nt: TGTGCCTGGAGGAAAGACTACCCCCGCTACACCTTC; CDR3aa: CAWRKDYPRYTF
j_gene: TRBJ1-2; d_gene: TRBD1; v_gene: TRBV5-1; abundance: once; CDR3nt: TGCGCCAGCAGCGCGTACCGGGACAGGGGAATCGGTGGCTACACCTTC; CDR3aa: CASSAYRDRGIGGYTF
j_gene: TRBJ1-5; d_gene: NA; v_gene: TRBV28; abundance: once; CDR3nt: TGTGCCAGCAGTTTACAGGAAATGAGTAATCAGCCCCAGCATTTT; CDR3aa: CASSLQEMSNQPQHF
j_gene: TRBJ2-7; d_gene: TRBD2; v_gene: TRBV7-9; abundance: NA; CDR3nt: TGTGCCAGCAGCCCACCAGCTAGCGGTACCTACGAGCAGTACTTC; CDR3aa: CASSPPASGTYEQYF
j_gene: TRBJ1-1; d_gene: TRBD1; v_gene: TRBV6-6; abundance: NA; CDR3nt: TGTGCGTGTTTTCAGGGGGAAGGAGAAGCTTTCTTT; CDR3aa: CACFQGEGEAFF
j_gene: TRBJ1-5; d_gene: TRBD1; v_gene: TRBV30; abundance: NA; CDR3nt: TGTGCCTGGAGTGTACGAGACAGGGCGAATCAGCCCCAGCATTTT; CDR3aa: CAWSVRDRANQPQHF
j_gene: TRBJ2-7; d_gene: NA; v_gene: TRBV7-6; abundance: NA; CDR3nt: TGTGCCAGCAGCCCATTACGGGATATAAACGAGCAGTACTTC; CDR3aa: CASSPLRDINEQYF
j_gene: TRBJ1-2; d_gene: TRBD1; v_gene: TRBV28; abundance: NA; CDR3nt: TGTGCCAGCAGCGCTAACGGACAGGTGACCTATGGCTACACCTTC; CDR3aa: CASSANGQVTYGYTF
j_gene: TRBJ2-7; d_gene: NA; v_gene: TRBV18; abundance: NA; CDR3nt: TGTGCCAGCTCGTCCCAAAAAACCTACGAGCAGTACTTC; CDR3aa: CASSSQKTYEQYF
j_gene: TRBJ2-7; d_gene: NA; v_gene: TRBV19; abundance: NA; CDR3nt: TGTGCCAGCCGCCGGGGGTCAGGGATACTCTACGAGCAGTACTTC; CDR3aa: CASRRGSGILYEQYF
j_gene: TRBJ1-3; d_gene: NA; v_gene: TRBV7-2; abundance: NA; CDR3nt: TGTGCCAGCAGCTTAGGTGGGGCCTCTGGAAACACCATATATTTT; CDR3aa: CASSLGGASGNTIYF
j_gene: TRBJ1-2; d_gene: NA; v_gene: TRBV29-1; abundance: NA; CDR3nt: TGCAGCGTTGATTTAGGTTACACCTTC; CDR3aa: CSVDLGYTF
j_gene: TRBJ2-5; d_gene: TRBD1; v_gene: TRBV5-6; abundance: NA; CDR3nt: TGTGCCAGCAGCTTGGAGGGGGCTGGGAAAGAGACCCAGTACTTC; CDR3aa: CASSLEGAGKETQYF
j_gene: TRBJ2-2; d_gene: TRBD1; v_gene: TRBV19; abundance: NA; CDR3nt: TGTGCCAGTAGTGGCATCGACAGGGGCACCGGGGAGCTGTTTTTT; CDR3aa: CASSGIDRGTGELFF
j_gene: TRBJ2-2; d_gene: NA; v_gene: TRBV28; abundance: NA; CDR3nt: TGTGCCAGCACCCCCTGGGGGGAGGCGAGCACCGGGGAGCTGTTTTTT; CDR3aa: CASTPWGEASTGELFF
j_gene: TRBJ2-7; d_gene: NA; v_gene: TRBV6-5; abundance: NA; CDR3nt: TGTGCCAGCAGGGCTTGGACGAACTACGAGCAGTACTTC; CDR3aa: CASRAWTNYEQYF
j_gene: TRBJ2-5; d_gene: NA; v_gene: TRBV5-4; abundance: NA; CDR3nt: TGTGCCAGCAGCTTGGTCCAAGAGACCCAGTACTTC; CDR3aa: CASSLVQETQYF
j_gene: TRBJ1-1; d_gene: NA; v_gene: TRBV4-1; abundance: NA; CDR3nt: TGCGCCAGCAGCCAAGAGGCGGAAACCGAAGCTTTCTTT; CDR3aa: CASSQEAETEAFF
j_gene: TRBJ2-7; d_gene: NA; v_gene: TRBV19; abundance: NA; CDR3nt: TGTGCCAGTAGTAGGGGATTAGTCTCCCCGACCCCCTACGAGCAGTACTTC; CDR3aa: CASSRGLVSPTPYEQYF
j_gene: TRBJ1-5; d_gene: TRBD1; v_gene: TRBV27; abundance: once; CDR3nt: TGTGCCACCCGGGGCCCAGGGGGAGATCAGCCCCAGCATTTT; CDR3aa: CATRGPGGDQPQHF
j_gene: TRBJ2-1; d_gene: TRBD1; v_gene: TRBV7-9; abundance: NA; CDR3nt: TGTGCCAGCAGCGAGGGACAGATGTACAATGAGCAGTTCTTC; CDR3aa: CASSEGQMYNEQFF
j_gene: TRBJ1-3; d_gene: NA; v_gene: TRBV2; abundance: NA; CDR3nt: TGTGCCAGCAGTGAAGGACACCCTAGCTCTGGAAACACCATATATTTT; CDR3aa: CASSEGHPSSGNTIYF
j_gene: TRBJ1-2; d_gene: NA; v_gene: TRBV6-5; abundance: NA; CDR3nt: TGTGCCAGCAGTTACTTTAGTTCTGGCTATGGCTACACCTTC; CDR3aa: CASSYFSSGYGYTF
j_gene: TRBJ2-1; d_gene: NA; v_gene: TRBV7-9; abundance: NA; CDR3nt: TGTGCCAGCAGCTTATTGCCTGAGCAGTTCTTC; CDR3aa: CASSLLPEQFF
j_gene: TRBJ2-2; d_gene: NA; v_gene: TRBV7-8; abundance: NA; CDR3nt: TGTGCCAGCAGCTGGGGGAACACCGGGGAGCTGTTTTTT; CDR3aa: CASSWGNTGELFF
j_gene: TRBJ2-7; d_gene: NA; v_gene: TRBV29-1; abundance: NA; CDR3nt: TGCAGCGTTGATCAGGGGTACGAGCAGTACTTC; CDR3aa: CSVDQGYEQYF
j_gene: TRBJ2-6; d_gene: TRBD1; v_gene: TRBV28; abundance: NA; CDR3nt: TGTGCCAGCAGTTGGGCCTCCGTCGGGACAGGGGGAGATGGGGCCAACGTCCTGACTTTC; CDR3aa: CASSWASVGTGGDGANVLTF
j_gene: TRBJ2-7; d_gene: NA; v_gene: TRBV7-9; abundance: NA; CDR3nt: TGTGCCAGCAGCTTTAACTACGAGCAGTACTTC; CDR3aa: CASSFNYEQYF
j_gene: TRBJ2-3; d_gene: NA; v_gene: TRBV7-3; abundance: NA; CDR3nt: TGTGCCAGCAGCCGGGGAGCGGATACGCAGTATTTT; CDR3aa: CASSRGADTQYF
j_gene: TRBJ2-1; d_gene: NA; v_gene: TRBV4-3; abundance: once; CDR3nt: TGCGCCAGCAGCCAAGTCCCCCATCCTGAGCAGTTCTTC; CDR3aa: CASSQVPHPEQFF
j_gene: TRBJ2-5; d_gene: NA; v_gene: TRBV7-9; abundance: NA; CDR3nt: TGTGCCAGCAACGGAAGGCGGGAGACCCAGTACTTC; CDR3aa: CASNGRRETQYF
j_gene: TRBJ2-7; d_gene: NA; v_gene: TRBV6-5; abundance: NA; CDR3nt: TGTGCCAGCCGGGACATCAATTACGAGCAGTACTTC; CDR3aa: CASRDINYEQYF
j_gene: TRBJ1-4; d_gene: TRBD1; v_gene: TRBV6-1; abundance: NA; CDR3nt: TGTGCCAGCAGTGCGTTCGGACAGGGCGAAAAACTGTTTTTT; CDR3aa: CASSAFGQGEKLFF
j_gene: TRBJ2-5; d_gene: TRBD1; v_gene: TRBV28; abundance: once; CDR3nt: TGTGCCAGCAGTGCTGATTCCGGGACAGGCGGGGAGACCCAGTACTTC; CDR3aa: CASSADSGTGGETQYF
j_gene: TRBJ2-1; d_gene: NA; v_gene: TRBV6-5; abundance: NA; CDR3nt: TGTGCCAGCAGTTCCCCCGGGGTGGGAGTGCCCGAGCAGTTCTTC; CDR3aa: CASSSPGVGVPEQFF
j_gene: TRBJ2-1; d_gene: TRBD2; v_gene: TRBV11-1; abundance: NA; CDR3nt: TGTGCTGGAGCGGGAGGGCCGGACAATGAGCAGTTCTTC; CDR3aa: CAGAGGPDNEQFF
j_gene: TRBJ2-1; d_gene: TRBD2; v_gene: TRBV9; abundance: NA; CDR3nt: TGTGCCAGCAGCGACCAGACAGGGCGGGAGGGCCAGTTGAATGAGCAGTTCTTC; CDR3aa: CASSDQTGREGQLNEQFF
j_gene: TRBJ1-2; d_gene: NA; v_gene: TRBV30; abundance: NA; CDR3nt: TGTGCCTGGAGTCTCAAGACAAGCTATGGCTACACCTTC; CDR3aa: CAWSLKTSYGYTF
j_gene: TRBJ2-7; d_gene: NA; v_gene: TRBV6-1; abundance: NA; CDR3nt: TGTGCCAGCAGTGAAACTAGAGATCTTGCCTACGAGCAGTACTTC; CDR3aa: CASSETRDLAYEQYF
j_gene: TRBJ1-2; d_gene: NA; v_gene: TRBV9; abundance: NA; CDR3nt: TGTGCCAGCAGCGTAGCAAACACCAAGAACTATGGCTACACCTTC; CDR3aa: CASSVANTKNYGYTF
j_gene: TRBJ1-1; d_gene: TRBD1; v_gene: TRBV6-6; abundance: NA; CDR3nt: TGTGCCAGCAGTCCCGGGACAGCGAACACTGAAGCTTTCTTT; CDR3aa: CASSPGTANTEAFF